This T cell receptor beta chain was retrieved from a study of cytomegalovirus exposure and HLA in healthy donors. The germline V gene has CDR1 MDHEN and CDR2 SYDVKM. This CDR3 comprises 13 residues. Trimming took off 8 bases at V and 2 bases at J, with 12 bases between the two ends. PCR employed 60 Vbeta and 13 Jbeta primers. Clones were read by immunoSEQ multiplex PCR, and TCRdb kept only the in-frame ones, dropping some. The sample lists approximately 160,000 clones, roughly 75% occurring once. Regarding the study as a whole: V segments that were indistinguishable, TRBV6-2 and TRBV6-3 among them, were omitted from analysis. Most subjects' HLA-A and HLA-B alleles were reportedly predicted from TCR beta sequences. V- and J-gene trimming of TCR beta was linked (in a later analysis) to a missense DCLRE1C variant.

Note on this clone: The target antigen is unknown.

The chain uses TRBV28 and TRBJ1-1; D is unclear. The clonotype was recovered from a woman between 50 and 59 years old in good health and CMV-seropositive. The sequenced sample consisted of PBMCs. The CDR3 here is CASGGGSNTEAFF. CDR3 sequence (DNA): TGTGCCAGCGGCGGTGGCAGCAACACTGAAGCTTTCTTT.